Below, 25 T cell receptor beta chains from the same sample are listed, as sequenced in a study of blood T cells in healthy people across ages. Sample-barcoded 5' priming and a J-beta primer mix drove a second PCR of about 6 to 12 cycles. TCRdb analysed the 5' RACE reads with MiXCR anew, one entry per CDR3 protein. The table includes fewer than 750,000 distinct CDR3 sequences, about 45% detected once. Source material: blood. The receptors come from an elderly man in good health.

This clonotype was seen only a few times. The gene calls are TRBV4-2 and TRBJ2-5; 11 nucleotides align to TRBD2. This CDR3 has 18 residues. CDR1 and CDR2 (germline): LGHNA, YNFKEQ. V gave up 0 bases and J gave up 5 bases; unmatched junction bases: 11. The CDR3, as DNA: TGTGCCAGCAGCCAAGATGTGCGGCTAGCGGGAGGATGGGAGACCCAGTACTTC. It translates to CASSQDVRLAGGWETQYF.

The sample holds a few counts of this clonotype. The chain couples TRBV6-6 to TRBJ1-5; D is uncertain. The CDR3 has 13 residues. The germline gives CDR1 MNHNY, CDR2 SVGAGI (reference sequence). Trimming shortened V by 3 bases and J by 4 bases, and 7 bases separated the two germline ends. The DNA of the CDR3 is TGTGCCAGCAGTTATGGCCTTAATCAGCCCCAGCATTTT. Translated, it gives CASSYGLNQPQHF.

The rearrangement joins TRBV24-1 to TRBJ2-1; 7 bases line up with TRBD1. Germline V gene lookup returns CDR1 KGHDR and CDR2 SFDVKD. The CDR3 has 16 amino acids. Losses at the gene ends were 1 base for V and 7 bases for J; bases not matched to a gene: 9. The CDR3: CATSDFGAQGFNEQFF. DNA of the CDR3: TGTGCCACCAGTGATTTCGGGGCACAGGGGTTTAATGAGCAGTTCTTC.

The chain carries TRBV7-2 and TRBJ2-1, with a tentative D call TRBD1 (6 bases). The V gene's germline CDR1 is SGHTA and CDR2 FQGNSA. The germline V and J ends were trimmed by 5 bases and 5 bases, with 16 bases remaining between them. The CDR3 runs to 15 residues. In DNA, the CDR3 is TGTGCCAGCAGCCGGGACATGGGGGTGAACAATGAGCAGTTCTTC. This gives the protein CASSRDMGVNNEQFF.

CDR3 amino acids: CASGNQGNQPQHF. CDR3 DNA: TGTGCCAGCGGGAATCAAGGGAATCAGCCCCAGCATTTT. The chain links TRBV6-5 to TRBJ1-5; D call uncertain. Trimming left V 8 bases short and J 4 bases short, with 12 bases between. Germline CDR1 is MNHEY and CDR2 is SVGAGI. The CDR3 sequence is 13 residues long.

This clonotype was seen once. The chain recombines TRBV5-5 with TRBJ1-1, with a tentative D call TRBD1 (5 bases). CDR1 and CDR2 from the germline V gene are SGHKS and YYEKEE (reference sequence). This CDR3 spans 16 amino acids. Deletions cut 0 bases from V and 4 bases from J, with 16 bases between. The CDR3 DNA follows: TGTGCCAGCAGCTTGGCCCTGGGGCCGATGTTCACTGAAGCTTTCTTT. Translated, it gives CASSLALGPMFTEAFF.

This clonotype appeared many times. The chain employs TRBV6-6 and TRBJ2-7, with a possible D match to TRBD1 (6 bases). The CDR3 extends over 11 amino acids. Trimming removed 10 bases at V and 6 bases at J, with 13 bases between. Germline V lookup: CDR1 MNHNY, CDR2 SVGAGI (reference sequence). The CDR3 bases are TGTGCCACCTGGGTCAGGGGCGAGCAGTACTTC. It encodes CATWVRGEQYF.

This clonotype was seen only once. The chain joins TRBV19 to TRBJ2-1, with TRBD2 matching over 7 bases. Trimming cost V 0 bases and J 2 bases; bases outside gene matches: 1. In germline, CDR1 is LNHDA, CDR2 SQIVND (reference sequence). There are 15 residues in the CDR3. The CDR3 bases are TGTGCCAGTAGTATAGAGGCGGGAGCCTACAATGAGCAGTTCTTC. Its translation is CASSIEAGAYNEQFF.

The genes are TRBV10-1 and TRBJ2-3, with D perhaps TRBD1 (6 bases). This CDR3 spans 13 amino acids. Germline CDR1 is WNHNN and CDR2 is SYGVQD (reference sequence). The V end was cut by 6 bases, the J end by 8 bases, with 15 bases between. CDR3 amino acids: CASSETGSGTQYF. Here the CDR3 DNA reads TGCGCCAGCAGCGAAACAGGGTCCGGTACGCAGTATTTT.

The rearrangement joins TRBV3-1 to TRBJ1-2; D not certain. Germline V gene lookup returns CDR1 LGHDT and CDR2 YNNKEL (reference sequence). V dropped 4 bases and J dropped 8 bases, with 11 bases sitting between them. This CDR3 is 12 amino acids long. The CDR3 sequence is CASSPDAGGYTF. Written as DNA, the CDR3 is TGTGCCAGCAGCCCGGACGCAGGCGGCTACACCTTC. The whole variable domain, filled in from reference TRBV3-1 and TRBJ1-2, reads DTAVSQTPKYLVTQMGNDKSIKCEQNLGHDTMYWYKQDSKKFLKIMFSYNNKELIINETVPNRFSPKSPDKAHLNLHINSLELGDSAVYFCASSPDAGGYTFGSGTRLTVV.

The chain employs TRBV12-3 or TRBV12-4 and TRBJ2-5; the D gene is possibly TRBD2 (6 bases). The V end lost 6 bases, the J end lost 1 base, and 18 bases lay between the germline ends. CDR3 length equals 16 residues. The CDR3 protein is CASSARWGDSQETQYF. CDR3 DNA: TGTGCCAGCAGCGCACGGTGGGGGGATTCCCAAGAGACCCAGTACTTC.

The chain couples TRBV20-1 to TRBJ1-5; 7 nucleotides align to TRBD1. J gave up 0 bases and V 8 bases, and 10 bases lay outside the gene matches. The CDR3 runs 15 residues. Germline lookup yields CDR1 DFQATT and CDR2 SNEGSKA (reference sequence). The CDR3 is CSSGTAVYSNQPQHF. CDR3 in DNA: TGCAGTTCCGGGACAGCGGTCTATAGCAATCAGCCCCAGCATTTT.

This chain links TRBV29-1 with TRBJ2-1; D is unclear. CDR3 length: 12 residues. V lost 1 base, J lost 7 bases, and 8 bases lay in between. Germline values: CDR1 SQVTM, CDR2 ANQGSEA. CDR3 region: CSVEGAENEQFF. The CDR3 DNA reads TGCAGCGTTGAAGGGGCAGAGAATGAGCAGTTCTTC.

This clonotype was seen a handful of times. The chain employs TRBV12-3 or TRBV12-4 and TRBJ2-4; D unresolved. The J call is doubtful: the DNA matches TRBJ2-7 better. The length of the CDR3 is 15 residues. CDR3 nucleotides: TGTGCCAGCAGCCGACCCCCGGAAGTTCCGAGCGAGCAGTACTTC. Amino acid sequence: CASSRPPEVPSEQYF.

As DNA, the CDR3 is TGTGCCAGCAGCGCGAGGGGGGTCTCCTACAATGAGCAGTTCTTC. Its protein product is CASSARGVSYNEQFF. The chain joins TRBV7-9 to TRBJ2-1, with D perhaps given as TRBD1 or TRBD2 (6 bases each). The germline CDR1 and CDR2 sequences are SEHNR and FQNEAQ (reference sequence). The CDR3 totals 15 residues. Trimming stripped 5 bases from V and 0 bases from J, with 11 bases between.

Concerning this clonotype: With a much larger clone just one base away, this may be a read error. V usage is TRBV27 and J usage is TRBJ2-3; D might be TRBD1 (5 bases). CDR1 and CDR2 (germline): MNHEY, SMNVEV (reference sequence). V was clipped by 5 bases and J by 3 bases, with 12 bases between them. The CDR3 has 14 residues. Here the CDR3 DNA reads TGTGCCAGCAGTGGGCAGGGATATACAGATACGCAGTATTTT. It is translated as CASSGQGYTDTQYF.

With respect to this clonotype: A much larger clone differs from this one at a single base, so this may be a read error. CDR3 sequence: CASSYPAPQYF. Written as DNA, the CDR3 is TGTGCCAGCAGTTACCCAGCCCCCCAGTACTTC. The genes are TRBV6-6 and TRBJ2-5; no firm D call. Germline CDR1 and CDR2: MNHNY and SVGAGI (reference sequence). The CDR3 is 11 residues long. The V gene lost 2 bases and the J gene lost 9 bases, with 7 bases spanning the gap.

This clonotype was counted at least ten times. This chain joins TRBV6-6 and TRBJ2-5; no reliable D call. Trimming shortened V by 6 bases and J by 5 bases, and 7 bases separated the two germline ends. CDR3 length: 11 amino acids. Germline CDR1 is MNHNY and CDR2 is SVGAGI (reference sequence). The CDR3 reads CASRRWETQYF. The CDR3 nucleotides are TGTGCCAGCAGGAGGTGGGAGACCCAGTACTTC.

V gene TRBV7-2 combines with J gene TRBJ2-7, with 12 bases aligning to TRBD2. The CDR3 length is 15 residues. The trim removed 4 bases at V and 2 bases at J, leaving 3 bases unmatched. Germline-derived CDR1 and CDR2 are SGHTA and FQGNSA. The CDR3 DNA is TGTGCCAGCAGCTCCGGACTAGCGGGGACCTACGAGCAGTACTTC. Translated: CASSSGLAGTYEQYF.

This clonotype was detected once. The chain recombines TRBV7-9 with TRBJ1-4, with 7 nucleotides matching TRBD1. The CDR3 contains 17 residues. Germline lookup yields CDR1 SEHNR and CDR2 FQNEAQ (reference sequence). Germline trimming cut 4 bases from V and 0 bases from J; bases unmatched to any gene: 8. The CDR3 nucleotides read TGTGCCAGCAGCTCCGGGACAGCAATTCCAACTAATGAAAAACTGTTTTTT. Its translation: CASSSGTAIPTNEKLFF. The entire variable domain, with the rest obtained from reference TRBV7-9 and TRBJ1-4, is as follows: DTGVSQNPRHKITKRGQNVTFRCDPISEHNRLYWYRQTLGQGPEFLTYFQNEAQLEKSRLLSDRFSAERPKGSFSTLEIQRTEQGDSAMYLCASSSGTAIPTNEKLFFGSGTQLSVL.

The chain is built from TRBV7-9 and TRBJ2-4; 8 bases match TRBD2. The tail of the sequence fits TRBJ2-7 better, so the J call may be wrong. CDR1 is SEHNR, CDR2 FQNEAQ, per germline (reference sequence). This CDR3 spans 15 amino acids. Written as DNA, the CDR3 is TGTGCCAGCAGCTTAAGAATAGCGGGGAATTACGAGCAGTACTTC. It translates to CASSLRIAGNYEQYF.

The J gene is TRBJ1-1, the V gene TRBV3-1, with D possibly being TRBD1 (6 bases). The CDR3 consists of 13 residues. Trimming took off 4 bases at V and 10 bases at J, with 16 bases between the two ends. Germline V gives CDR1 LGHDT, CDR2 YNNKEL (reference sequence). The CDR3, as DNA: TGTGCCAGCAGCCTGGGACACCAGGCCGGAGCTTTCTTT. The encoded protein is CASSLGHQAGAFF.

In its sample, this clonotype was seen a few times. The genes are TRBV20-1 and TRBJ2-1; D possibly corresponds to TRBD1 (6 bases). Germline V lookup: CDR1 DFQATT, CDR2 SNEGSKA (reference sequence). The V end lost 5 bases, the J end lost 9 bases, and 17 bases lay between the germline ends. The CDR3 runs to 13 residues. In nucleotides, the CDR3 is TGCAGTGCTGTATTAGTTTTGGACAGTGAGCAGTTCTTC. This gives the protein CSAVLVLDSEQFF.

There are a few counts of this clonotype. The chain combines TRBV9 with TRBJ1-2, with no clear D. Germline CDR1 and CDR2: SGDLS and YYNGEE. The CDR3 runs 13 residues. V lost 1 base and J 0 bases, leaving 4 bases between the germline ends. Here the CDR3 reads CASSVTTNYGYTF. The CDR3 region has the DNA TGTGCCAGCAGCGTAACAACTAACTATGGCTACACCTTC.

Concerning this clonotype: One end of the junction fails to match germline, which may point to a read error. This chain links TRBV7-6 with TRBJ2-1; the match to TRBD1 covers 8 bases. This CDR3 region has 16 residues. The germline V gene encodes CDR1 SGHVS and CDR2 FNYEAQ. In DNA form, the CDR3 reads TGTGCCAGCAGTCAAACGCAGGGGGCAATCTACAATGAGCGGTTCTTC. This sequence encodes CASSQTQGAIYNERFF.